This T cell receptor beta chain appears in the sequencing data of a study of blood T cells in healthy people across ages. Study conclusions and caveats: Long-lived donors had more naive CD4+ cells and higher diversity than aged donors. Diversity was estimated from one million T cells, and these estimates were considered underestimates.

CDR1 is SQVTM and CDR2 is ANQGSEA in the germline V gene. The CDR3 extends over 12 amino acids. Trimming shortened V by 8 bases and J by 9 bases, and 17 bases separated the two germline ends. The donors, aged about 6 to 90, were healthy Caucasians from Russia. This clonotype was observed many times. What it binds is not known. Together with a sample-barcoded 5' primer, a J-beta primer mix was included in a second PCR lasting about 7 to 12 cycles. TCRdb analysed the 5' RACE reads with MiXCR anew, one entry per CDR3 protein. The sample lists fewer than 950,000 distinct CDR3 sequences, 53% occurring once.

The rearrangement links TRBV29-1 to TRBJ2-1; D perhaps matches TRBD1 (6 bases). The sequence was obtained from an elderly man in good health. The sample was blood. CDR3 in DNA: TGCAGCACGTACTCAGGGGCGAGTGAGCAGTTCTTC. It is translated as CSTYSGASEQFF.